These 13 T cell receptor beta chains share one sample of origin, sequenced in a study of blood T cells in healthy people across ages (dated by TCRdb to the mid-2010s). Library preparation was by 5' RACE. The listed sequencing device is Illumina HiSeq 2500. The second PCR ran for about 7 to 11 cycles and used a J-beta primer mix along with a sample-barcoded 5' primer. TCRdb reanalyzed the raw reads on its own, using fastp at Q25 for trimming and MiXCR for clone calling, and kept in-frame beta chains. Records with the same CDR3 protein are collapsed into one entry carrying the most frequent genes and DNA. Present in this sample are fewer than 700,000 distinct CDR3 sequences, roughly two fifths of which were seen just once. Together, the top ten hold 30% of the sample. Sequencing was performed on blood. These receptors were obtained from a man at least 80 years old in good health.

Only one count was recorded for this clonotype. It may be a read error: a sequence one base away is much more abundant. The CDR3 sequence is CSAYNSGTPQETQFF. The DNA of the CDR3 is TGCAGTGCGTACAATTCCGGGACGCCGCAAGAGACCCAGTTCTTC. The V call is TRBV20-1, the J call TRBJ2-1; D tentatively fits TRBD1 or TRBD2 (5 bases each). The V end lost 6 bases, the J end lost 13 bases, and 28 bases lay between the germline ends. The germline CDR1 and CDR2 sequences are DFQATT and SNEGSKA (reference sequence). This CDR3 region has 15 residues.

In regard to this clonotype: A junction end diverges from the germline sequence, so it may reflect a read error. The CDR3, as DNA: TGTGCCAGCAGCTTATCAGGGGTAGCTAAGGAAAAACTGTTTTTT. Translating it yields CASSLSGVAKEKLFF. This chain joins TRBV7-2 and TRBJ1-4; a possible D gene is TRBD1 (6 bases). CDR1 is SGHTA, CDR2 FQGNSA, per germline. The CDR3 is made up of 15 amino acids.

This clonotype was observed a few times. The genes are TRBV20-1 and TRBJ2-1; TRBD2 matches at 8 bases. Germline CDR1 reads DFQATT; CDR2 reads SNEGSKA (reference sequence). J was trimmed by 0 bases and V by 6 bases; bases with no gene match: 7. The CDR3 has 15 amino acids. CDR3 bases: TGCAGTGCACCCACCGGGACTAGCTCCTACAATGAGCAGTTCTTC. Protein sequence: CSAPTGTSSYNEQFF.

In regard to this clonotype: The junction and the germline gene differ at one end; a read error may be behind it. The chain has TRBV3-1 and TRBJ2-7; no reliable D call. Looked up from germline, CDR1 is LGHDT and CDR2 is YNNKEL (reference sequence). The CDR3 totals 13 residues. The CDR3 loop reads CAGSPDKWHEQYF. Here the CDR3 DNA reads TGTGCCGGCAGCCCCGACAAATGGCACGAGCAGTACTTC.

The chain is built from TRBV18 and TRBJ2-1, with D possibly being TRBD1 (5 bases). In germline, CDR1 is KGHSH, CDR2 LQKENI. V was trimmed by 5 bases and J by 0 bases, leaving 14 bases between them. This CDR3 spans 16 amino acids. The chain's CDR3 is CASSAEQDLSYNEQFF. DNA for the CDR3: TGTGCCAGCTCAGCCGAACAGGACCTCTCCTACAATGAGCAGTTCTTC.

This clonotype was detected a few times. This rearrangement joins TRBV7-2 to TRBJ2-1; the match to TRBD1 covers 7 bases. The germline CDR1 and CDR2 sequences are SGHTA and FQGNSA. Trimming cost V 1 base and J 4 bases; bases outside gene matches: 4. The CDR3 is 15 residues long. The CDR3 region is CASSLDTGEYNEQFF. CDR3 in DNA: TGTGCCAGCAGCTTAGACACAGGGGAATACAATGAGCAGTTCTTC.

The CDR3 DNA is TGTGCCAGCAGGGCCAGGGGATCCACTAATGAAAAACTGTTTTTT. Its protein is CASRARGSTNEKLFF. V gene TRBV6-5 combines with J gene TRBJ1-4, with TRBD1 as a possible D gene (6 bases). The CDR3 has 15 amino acids. V was clipped by 6 bases and J by 2 bases, with 13 bases between them. The germline V gene has CDR1 MNHEY and CDR2 SVGAGI.

This clonotype was seen only a few times. V and J are TRBV5-1 and TRBJ2-1, with D unclear. The end of the DNA aligns better with TRBJ2-7, so the J call may be wrong. The CDR3 is made up of 14 amino acids. Germline lookup yields CDR1 SGHRS and CDR2 YFSETQ. CDR3 sequence: CASSPLMAYNEQYF. The CDR3 nucleotides are TGCGCCAGCAGCCCCCTGATGGCCTACAATGAGCAGTACTTC.

The rearrangement joins TRBV2 to TRBJ2-7, with D perhaps matching TRBD1 (6 bases). This CDR3 has 14 residues. Trimming stripped 4 bases from V and 9 bases from J, with 19 bases between. The germline CDR1 and CDR2 sequences are SNHLY and FYNNEI. CDR3 bases: TGTGCCAGCAGTGTCCGACAGGCCTCCTCCGGGCAGTACTTC. Its translation is CASSVRQASSGQYF.

This chain uses TRBV6-5 with TRBJ2-5; 9 bases agree with TRBD1. Trimming cost V 4 bases and J 3 bases; bases outside gene matches: 6. CDR1 is MNHEY, CDR2 SVGAGI, per germline. The CDR3 contains 15 residues. The CDR3 sequence: CASSFIGTGKETQYF. The CDR3 bases are TGTGCCAGCAGTTTTATAGGGACAGGGAAAGAGACCCAGTACTTC.

Concerning this clonotype itself: One base away lies a much larger clone, so this may be a sequencing read error. V usage is TRBV4-1 and J usage is TRBJ2-7; TRBD1 might be the D (6 bases). The CDR3 has 15 amino acids. Between the trimmed V and J ends, which lost 0 bases and 2 bases, there was a span of 11 bases. CDR1 is MGHRA and CDR2 is YSYEKL in the germline V gene. The CDR3 nucleotides are TGCGCCAGCAGCCAAGATGGGACACCTGCCTACGAGCAGTACTTC. Its translation: CASSQDGTPAYEQYF.

This clonotype was found a few times. V and J are TRBV9 and TRBJ2-5, with D perhaps assigned TRBD1 or TRBD2 (5 bases each). Germline assignment: CDR1 SGDLS and CDR2 YYNGEE. The ends were cut back, 1 base at V and 4 bases at J, with 11 bases in the middle. This CDR3 region has 14 residues. The DNA for the CDR3 is TGTGCCAGCAGCGTATCAGGGAGAAGAGAGACCCAGTACTTC. Translated, it gives CASSVSGRRETQYF.

The CDR3 protein is CASSLMSDSYNEQFF. CDR3 nucleotide sequence: TGTGCCAGCAGCTTAATGAGCGACAGCTACAATGAGCAGTTCTTC. V gene TRBV7-3 combines with J gene TRBJ2-1, with TRBD1 as a possible D gene (5 bases). This CDR3 contains 15 residues. The V gene lost 1 base and the J gene lost 3 bases, with 10 bases spanning the gap. Germline V CDR1 and CDR2: SGHTA, FQGTGA.